The rows below give T cell receptor beta chains drawn from one sample of a study of circulating and synovial CD4+ cells in juvenile arthritis. The assay was immunoSEQ multiplex PCR, and TCRdb's table has in-frame clones only and misses some. The top ten hold 0.7% to 0.95% of the sample, which has approximately 16,000 clones, about 90% seen once. Sequencing used CD4+ T cells from blood. All receptors derive from a human donor with juvenile idiopathic arthritis. Each CDR3 is given without its conserved first and last residue.

TRBV18,TRBJ1-1,ASSSGTAFGGEAF
TRBV30,TRBJ2-2,AWSAGELF
TRBV11-2,TRBJ1-1,ASSLYDSYTEAF
TRBV4-2,TRBJ2-2,ASSQHRLAVGTGELF
TRBV18,TRBJ1-3,ASSPTGAGNTIY
TRBV7-2,TRBJ1-1,ASSLTYRTEAF
TRBV19,TRBJ2-7,ASSILPGQGGLYEQY
TRBV7-2,TRBJ2-7,ASSMFASGSYEQY
TRBV18,TRBJ2-5,ASSPLLTGSQY
TRBV18,TRBJ2-2,ASSRRSGNTGELF
TRBV28,TRBJ2-7,ASPPGTGGGYRSYEQY
TRBV5-1,TRBJ2-1,ASSLGRGARLNEQF
TRBV5-1,TRBJ2-1,ASTPGTSGSNEQF
TRBV4-2,TRBJ2-5,ASSQGLGLAGVWETQY
TRBV5-1,TRBJ2-1,ASSPDSPATNEQF
TRBV6-5,TRBJ2-7,ASSYSRTKGNEQY
TRBV29-1,TRBJ2-1,SVEVPQIYNEQF
TRBV7-9,TRBJ2-6,ASSRGTDSGANVLT
TRBV5-4,TRBJ1-6,ASSPGGLTGDLSPLH
TRBV28,TRBJ2-2,ASSMPGLADTGELF
TRBV19,TRBJ2-7,ASTSETSGTYEQY
TRBV5-1,TRBJ2-1,ASSVSPGQGGDEQF
TRBV10-3,TRBJ2-3,AISTGGPSTDTQY
TRBV27,TRBJ1-2,ASSLRTGLNYGYT
TRBV27,TRBJ1-2,ASSMQGGRGYT
TRBV19,TRBJ1-2,ASRQGFYGYT
TRBV7-9,TRBJ1-6,ASSLDGNYNSPLH
TRBV5-1,TRBJ2-1,ASFQGLAGYNEQF
TRBV4-3,TRBJ2-7,ASSQDIRYEQY
TRBV4-1,TRBJ1-4,ASSQGAGINEKLF
TRBV19,TRBJ1-1,ASSIEGGVGSEAF